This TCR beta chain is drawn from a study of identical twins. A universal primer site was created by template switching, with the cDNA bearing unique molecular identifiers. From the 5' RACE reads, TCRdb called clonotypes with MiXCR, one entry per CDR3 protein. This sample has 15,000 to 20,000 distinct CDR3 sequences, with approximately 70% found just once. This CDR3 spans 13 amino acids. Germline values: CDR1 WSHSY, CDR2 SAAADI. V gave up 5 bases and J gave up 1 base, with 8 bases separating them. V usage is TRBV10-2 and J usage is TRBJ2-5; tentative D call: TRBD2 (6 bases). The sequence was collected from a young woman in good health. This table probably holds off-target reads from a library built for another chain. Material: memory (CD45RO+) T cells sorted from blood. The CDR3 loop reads CASSLAFQETQYF. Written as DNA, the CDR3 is TGCGCCAGCAGTCTAGCGTTCCAAGAGACCCAGTACTTC.